Below, one T cell receptor beta chain is given with its context. Its antigen target is currently unknown. No base quality values were provided; no much bigger clone lies one nucleotide off. Per the germline V gene, LGHNA is the CDR1 and YSLEER is the CDR2. V lost 4 bases and J lost 6 bases; the stretch between them is 15 bases long. The CDR3 numbers 14 residues from cysteine through phenylalanine. Only the CDR3 part of the read is kept: 42 bases, read in frame from the first base. The data belong to a study of OX40 agonist ivuxolimab in advanced cancers. Describing the broader study: Ivuxolimab was a fully human IgG2 agonistic monoclonal antibody targeting the costimulatory receptor OX40 (CD134). Intravenous ivuxolimab was administered to patients every 2 weeks at six dose levels: 0.01, 0.1, 0.3, 1.5, 3 and 10 mg/kg. Of the roughly 54 patients in dose escalation, about 20 had hepatocellular carcinoma, about 15 had melanoma, 9 had renal cell carcinoma and 9 had head and neck cancer. In the dose-escalation cohort, over 65% of patients were male, and the mean age was approximately 60 years, with a range of 23 to 79. Prior anti-PD-1, anti-PD-L1 or anti-CTLA-4 therapy was permitted, and checkpoint inhibitors had been received by about 44% of dose-escalation patients. Partial responses occurred in three dose-escalation patients, of whom one had hepatocellular carcinoma and two had cutaneous melanoma. The purpose of peripheral TCRbeta sequencing was to test whether ivuxolimab changed TCR sequence diversity and led to clonal T-cell expansion. The monotherapy dose-escalation portion (N ≈ 55 patients) of the phase I ivuxolimab trial is reported in the paper. The research as a whole found: Low levels of normalized T-cell clonal expansion were also shown by some nonresponding patients. After ivuxolimab, more expanded clones were found on average in CD8+ T cells than in CD4+ T cells. The antigen specificity of the peripheral T cells that underwent clonal expansion was not determined. In partial responders in the 0.1-3.0 mg/kg groups, normalized peripheral clonal expansion was found to be among the lowest, especially among CD8+ T cells. At doses of 0.1 to 3.0 mg/kg, clonal expansion of both CD4+ and CD8+ blood T cells was observed from baseline to week 6.

Genomic DNA was extracted from sorted cells for sequencing of the TCRbeta CDR3 region. The immunoSEQ Assay was used to sequence the TCRbeta CDR3 regions. Drawn from immuneACCESS, this table holds only the in-frame rearrangements with V and J called that TCRdb kept. Clones are partly lost; checked studies trace under half to an unresolved V gene and leave the rest unexplained. The sample table shows fewer than 80,000 clones, and 85% are seen once. The top ten clonotypes cover about 4.1% of the sample. Patients with a history of autoimmune disease or receiving systemic immunosuppression were excluded from the trial. Peripheral blood for TCR sequencing was collected from all dose cohorts at baseline, on cycle 4 day 1, and on cycle 7 day 1. The samples were drawn from a first-in-human, open-label, multicenter phase I dose-escalation trial of ivuxolimab. Adults with locally advanced or metastatic melanoma, renal cell, hepatocellular, or head and neck squamous cell carcinoma were enrolled in the trial. Before TCR sequencing, CD4+ and CD8+ T cells were separately sorted from peripheral blood.

The sequencing used CD4+ or CD8+ T cells sorted from blood, collected in a trial of the OX40 agonist ivuxolimab. The rearrangement combines TRBV4-3 with TRBJ1-2; TRBD1 is a weak D gene call, 5 bases matching. The source of this sequence is an adult with an advanced solid tumor such as melanoma, head and neck, liver or kidney cancer. This receptor carries the CDR3 CASSPSPGINGYTF. The nucleotides are TGCGCCAGCAGCCCATCCCCAGGGATAAATGGCTACACCTTC.